The T cell receptor beta chain under discussion was sequenced for a study of response to subunit inactivated influenza vaccine. Overall study findings and caveats: A suggestion made by the authors is that each seasonal influenza vaccination recruits few new T cells.

TCRdb reprocessed the RT-PCR reads via MiXCR and lists one record per CDR3 protein. Seen here are a few hundred thousand distinct CDR3 sequences, 12% to 15% observed once, and the top ten hold 11%. This clonotype was seen more than once but under ten times. No antigen is known for it. The sequencing used PBMCs from blood, collected about 11 days after vaccination. This sequence was found in a man between 45 and 60 years old who received an inactivated influenza vaccine.

As DNA, the CDR3 is TGCGCCAGCAGCCTACTCGGTCAGACTGAAGCTTTCTTT. Its translation is CASSLLGQTEAFF. This chain links TRBV5-1 with TRBJ1-1; D unclear. The CDR3 consists of 13 residues. Deletions cut 4 bases from V and 5 bases from J, with 12 bases between. The germline V gene has CDR1 SGHRS and CDR2 YFSETQ.